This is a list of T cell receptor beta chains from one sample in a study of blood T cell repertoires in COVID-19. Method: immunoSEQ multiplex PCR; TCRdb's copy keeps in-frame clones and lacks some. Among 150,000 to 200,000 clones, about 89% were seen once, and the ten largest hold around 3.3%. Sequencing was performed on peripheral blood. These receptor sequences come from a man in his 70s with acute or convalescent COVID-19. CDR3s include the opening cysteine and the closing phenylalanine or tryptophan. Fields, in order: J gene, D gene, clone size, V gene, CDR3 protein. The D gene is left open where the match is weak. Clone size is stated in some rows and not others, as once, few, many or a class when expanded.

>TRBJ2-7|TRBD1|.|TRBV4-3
CASSQDGTASYEQYF
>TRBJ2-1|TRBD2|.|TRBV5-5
CASSRGGAYNEQFF
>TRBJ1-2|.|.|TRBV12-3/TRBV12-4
CASSRTEAGYTF
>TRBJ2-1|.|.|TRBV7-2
CASSLGQYNEQFF
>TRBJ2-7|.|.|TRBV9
CASSKRGSYEQYF
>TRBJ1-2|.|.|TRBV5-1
CASRGDTGLYGYTF
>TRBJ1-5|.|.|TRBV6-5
CASSYYGGEGNQPQHF
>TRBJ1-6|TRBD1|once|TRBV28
CASSPGQSNSPLHF
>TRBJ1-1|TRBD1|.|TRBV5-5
CASSSLTGDTEAFF
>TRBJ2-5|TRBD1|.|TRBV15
CATSRFPPGQGGTQYF
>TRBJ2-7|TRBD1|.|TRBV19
CASSITTGYRYEQYF
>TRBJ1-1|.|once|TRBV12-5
CASGLPRTVTEAFF
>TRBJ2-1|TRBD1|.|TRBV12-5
CASGLVEVGAGGEDNEQFF
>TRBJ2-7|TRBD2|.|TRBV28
CASSSAGRVTYEQYF
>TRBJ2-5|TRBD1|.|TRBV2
CASSEAYRGQETQYF